The present entry profiles one T cell receptor (beta chain) with its context. Each participant's cohort was designated according to participant-reported clinical history. Recovered participants had two consecutive negative NP/OP PCR tests, healthcare professional clearance, or symptom resolution. This CDR3 has 19 residues. J was trimmed by 2 bases and V by 5 bases; bases with no gene match: 16. The germline CDR1 and CDR2 sequences are SEHNR and FQNEAQ (reference sequence). These data are taken from a study of blood T cell repertoires in COVID-19. About the research overall: COVID-19 samples, acute and convalescent, were from the United States, Italy and Spain.

Under the authors' procedure: Counts of nucleated cells, estimated from reference gene primer amplification, were obtained. Sequencing was performed with immunoSEQ multiplex PCR; in TCRdb, only in-frame clones are kept and a portion is missing. V, J and clone size reflect that table, while D and trimming were determined from the DNA. Here the sample spans 200,000 or so clones, 80% to 90% being singletons. The receptor was isolated from a woman in her late teens or twenties who had recovered from COVID-19. Sequencing was carried out using PBMCs or T cells enriched from blood (not recorded which). V usage is TRBV7-9 and J usage is TRBJ2-2, with 8 bases lining up with TRBD2. DNA for the CDR3: TGTGCCAGCAGCCTTATCTACTCACGCAGCGGGGGAAACACCGGGGAGCTGTTTTTT. Translating it yields CASSLIYSRSGGNTGELFF.